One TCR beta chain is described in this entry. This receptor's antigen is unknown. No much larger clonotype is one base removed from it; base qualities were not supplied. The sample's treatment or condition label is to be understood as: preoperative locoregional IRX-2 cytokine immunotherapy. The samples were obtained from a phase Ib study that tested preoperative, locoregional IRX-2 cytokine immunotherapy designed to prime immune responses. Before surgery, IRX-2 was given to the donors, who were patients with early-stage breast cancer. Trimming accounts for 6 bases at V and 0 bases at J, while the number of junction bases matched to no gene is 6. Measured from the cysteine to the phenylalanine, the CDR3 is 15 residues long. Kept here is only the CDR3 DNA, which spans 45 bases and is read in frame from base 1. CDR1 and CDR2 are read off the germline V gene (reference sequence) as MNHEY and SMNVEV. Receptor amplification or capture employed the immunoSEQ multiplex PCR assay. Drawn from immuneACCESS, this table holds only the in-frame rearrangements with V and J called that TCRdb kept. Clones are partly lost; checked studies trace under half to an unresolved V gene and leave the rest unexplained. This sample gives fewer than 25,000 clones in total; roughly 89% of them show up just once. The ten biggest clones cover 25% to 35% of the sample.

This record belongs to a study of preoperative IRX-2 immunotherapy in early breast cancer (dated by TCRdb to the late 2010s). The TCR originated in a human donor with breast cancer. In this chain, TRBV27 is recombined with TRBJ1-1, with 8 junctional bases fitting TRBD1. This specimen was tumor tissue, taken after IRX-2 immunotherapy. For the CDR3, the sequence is CASRRDRGMNTEAFF. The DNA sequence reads TGTGCCAGCAGACGTGACAGGGGCATGAACACTGAAGCTTTCTTT.